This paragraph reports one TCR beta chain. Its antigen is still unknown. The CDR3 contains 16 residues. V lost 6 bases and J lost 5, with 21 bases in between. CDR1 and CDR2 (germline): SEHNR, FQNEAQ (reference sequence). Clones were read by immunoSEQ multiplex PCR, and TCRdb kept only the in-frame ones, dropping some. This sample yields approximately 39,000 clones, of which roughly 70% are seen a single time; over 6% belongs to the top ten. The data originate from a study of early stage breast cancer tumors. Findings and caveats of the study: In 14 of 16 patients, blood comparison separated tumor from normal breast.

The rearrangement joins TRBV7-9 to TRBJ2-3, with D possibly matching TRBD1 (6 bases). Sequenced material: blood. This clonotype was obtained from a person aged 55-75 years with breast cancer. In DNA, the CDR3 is TGTGCCAGCAGATCCGGGGTGGGGGCGTCGAAAGATACGCAGTATTTT. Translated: CASRSGVGASKDTQYF.